These T cell receptor beta chains were read from a single sample in a study of OX40 agonist ivuxolimab in advanced cancers. The protocol was immunoSEQ multiplex PCR, while the TCRdb copy is restricted to in-frame clones and leaves out a portion. The table shows 75,000 to 100,000 clones, with more than 80% occurring only once. The material sequenced was CD4+ or CD8+ T cells sorted from blood, taken in a trial of the OX40 agonist ivuxolimab. These receptors were obtained from an adult with an advanced solid tumor such as melanoma, head and neck, liver or kidney cancer. Both conserved end residues are part of each CDR3. Each record gives: J gene, D gene, clone size, V gene, CDR3 protein, CDR3 DNA. A D gene is named only where the DNA matches it firmly. Clone size is not always given. Where it is, it says once, few, many or a class for expanded clones.

J gene: TRBJ2-3; D gene: -; clone size: -; V gene: TRBV29-1; CDR3 protein: CSVEPTRPTDTQYF; CDR3 DNA: TGCAGCGTTGAGCCGACAAGGCCCACAGATACGCAGTATTTT
J gene: TRBJ2-2; D gene: -; clone size: -; V gene: TRBV7-9; CDR3 protein: CATFTGELFF; CDR3 DNA: TGTGCCACCTTCACCGGGGAGCTGTTTTTT
J gene: TRBJ2-1; D gene: TRBD1; clone size: -; V gene: TRBV4-1; CDR3 protein: CASSQERDRVYEQFF; CDR3 DNA: TGCGCCAGCAGCCAAGAACGGGACAGGGTCTATGAGCAGTTCTTC
J gene: TRBJ2-1; D gene: TRBD1; clone size: -; V gene: TRBV7-9; CDR3 protein: CASSLARAGQGAFWDEQFF; CDR3 DNA: TGTGCCAGCAGCTTAGCAAGGGCCGGACAGGGGGCGTTCTGGGATGAGCAGTTCTTC
J gene: TRBJ2-7; D gene: TRBD2; clone size: -; V gene: TRBV2; CDR3 protein: CASTPGLARYEQYF; CDR3 DNA: TGTGCCAGCACACCAGGACTAGCTAGGTACGAGCAGTACTTC
J gene: TRBJ2-3; D gene: -; clone size: -; V gene: TRBV11-3; CDR3 protein: CASSLVPGTRTDTQYF; CDR3 DNA: TGTGCCAGCAGCTTAGTGCCGGGAACACGCACAGATACGCAGTATTTT
J gene: TRBJ2-6; D gene: TRBD1; clone size: once; V gene: TRBV11-2; CDR3 protein: CAIRDRANSGANVLTF; CDR3 DNA: TGTGCCATCCGGGACAGGGCGAACTCTGGGGCCAACGTCCTGACTTTC
J gene: TRBJ2-7; D gene: TRBD1; clone size: -; V gene: TRBV19; CDR3 protein: CASSRDRGQEEQYF; CDR3 DNA: TGTGCCAGTAGTAGAGACAGGGGGCAGGAAGAGCAGTACTTC
J gene: TRBJ1-6; D gene: -; clone size: -; V gene: TRBV4-3; CDR3 protein: CASSQEPGRNSPLHF; CDR3 DNA: TGCGCCAGCAGCCAAGAACCGGGGAGGAATTCACCCCTCCACTTT
J gene: TRBJ2-1; D gene: -; clone size: -; V gene: TRBV11-3; CDR3 protein: CASSQGLNNEQFF; CDR3 DNA: TGTGCCAGCAGCCAGGGACTGAACAATGAGCAGTTCTTC
J gene: TRBJ2-4; D gene: TRBD2; clone size: -; V gene: TRBV7-2; CDR3 protein: CASSLWEGNIQYF; CDR3 DNA: TGTGCCAGCAGCTTATGGGAGGGAAACATTCAGTACTTC
J gene: TRBJ1-1; D gene: -; clone size: -; V gene: TRBV5-1; CDR3 protein: CASSPLQPGRRAEAFF; CDR3 DNA: TGCGCCAGCAGCCCCTTACAGCCAGGGAGAAGGGCTGAAGCTTTCTTT
J gene: TRBJ2-1; D gene: -; clone size: few; V gene: TRBV6-5; CDR3 protein: CASTATSGEQFF; CDR3 DNA: TGTGCCAGCACCGCGACTAGTGGTGAGCAGTTCTTC
J gene: TRBJ1-5; D gene: -; clone size: -; V gene: TRBV25-1; CDR3 protein: CASSEDWGSNQPQHF; CDR3 DNA: TGTGCCAGCAGTGAAGACTGGGGCAGCAATCAGCCCCAGCATTTT
J gene: TRBJ2-7; D gene: TRBD1; clone size: -; V gene: TRBV7-3; CDR3 protein: CASSLMRQGRFHEQYF; CDR3 DNA: TGTGCCAGCAGCTTAATGAGACAGGGGAGATTCCACGAGCAGTACTTC
J gene: TRBJ2-7; D gene: TRBD1; clone size: -; V gene: TRBV5-1; CDR3 protein: CASSLVGQGYEQYF; CDR3 DNA: TGCGCCAGCAGCTTGGTGGGACAGGGGTACGAGCAGTACTTC
J gene: TRBJ1-1; D gene: -; clone size: -; V gene: TRBV6-5; CDR3 protein: CASSYEGAWTEAFF; CDR3 DNA: TGTGCCAGCAGTTACGAAGGGGCTTGGACTGAAGCTTTCTTT
J gene: TRBJ1-1; D gene: TRBD1; clone size: few; V gene: TRBV2; CDR3 protein: CASSRDRANTEAFF; CDR3 DNA: TGTGCCAGCAGTCGGGACAGGGCAAACACTGAAGCTTTCTTT
J gene: TRBJ1-1; D gene: -; clone size: -; V gene: TRBV6-1; CDR3 protein: CASSKNWGDTEAFF; CDR3 DNA: TGTGCCAGCAGCAAAAACTGGGGAGACACTGAAGCTTTCTTT
J gene: TRBJ2-7; D gene: TRBD1; clone size: -; V gene: TRBV10-3; CDR3 protein: CAISGTGAPQGEQYF; CDR3 DNA: TGTGCCATCAGTGGAACAGGGGCCCCGCAGGGGGAGCAGTACTTC
J gene: TRBJ2-7; D gene: TRBD2; clone size: -; V gene: TRBV2; CDR3 protein: CASRRTRTDYEQYF; CDR3 DNA: TGTGCCAGCAGGCGGACTAGGACGGACTACGAGCAGTACTTC
J gene: TRBJ1-2; D gene: -; clone size: -; V gene: TRBV30; CDR3 protein: CAWAPGPHYGYTF; CDR3 DNA: TGTGCCTGGGCTCCGGGACCTCACTATGGCTACACCTTC
J gene: TRBJ1-6; D gene: -; clone size: -; V gene: TRBV27; CDR3 protein: CASPDSMNSPLHF; CDR3 DNA: TGTGCCAGCCCGGACAGTATGAATTCACCCCTCCACTTT
J gene: TRBJ2-3; D gene: -; clone size: -; V gene: TRBV11-1; CDR3 protein: CASSFRYSDTQYF; CDR3 DNA: TGTGCCAGCAGCTTTCGCTATTCAGATACGCAGTATTTT
J gene: TRBJ1-1; D gene: -; clone size: -; V gene: TRBV6-6; CDR3 protein: CASSYGGHWYNEAFF; CDR3 DNA: TGTGCCAGCAGTTACGGAGGACACTGGTATAATGAAGCTTTCTTT
J gene: TRBJ2-6; D gene: -; clone size: -; V gene: TRBV7-9; CDR3 protein: CASSLSSSSGANVLTF; CDR3 DNA: TGTGCCAGCAGCTTATCGTCCAGCTCTGGGGCCAACGTCCTGACTTTC
J gene: TRBJ2-7; D gene: -; clone size: -; V gene: TRBV27; CDR3 protein: CASSPLASGSSYEQYF; CDR3 DNA: TGTGCCAGCAGCCCGCTGGCGTCTGGGAGCTCCTACGAGCAGTACTTC
J gene: TRBJ2-1; D gene: -; clone size: -; V gene: TRBV10-3; CDR3 protein: CATGDGFYNEQFF; CDR3 DNA: TGTGCCACCGGGGACGGCTTCTACAATGAGCAGTTCTTC
J gene: TRBJ2-7; D gene: TRBD1; clone size: -; V gene: TRBV15; CDR3 protein: CATSRVFEGTAYEQYF; CDR3 DNA: TGTGCCACCAGCAGAGTGTTTGAAGGGACAGCATACGAGCAGTACTTC
J gene: TRBJ1-6; D gene: -; clone size: -; V gene: TRBV7-8; CDR3 protein: CASSRQRHSPLHF; CDR3 DNA: TGTGCCAGCAGCCGCCAAAGGCATTCACCCCTCCACTTT
J gene: TRBJ2-1; D gene: -; clone size: -; V gene: TRBV7-9; CDR3 protein: CASDEQFF; CDR3 DNA: TGTGCCAGCGATGAGCAGTTCTTC
J gene: TRBJ2-3; D gene: -; clone size: -; V gene: TRBV7-3; CDR3 protein: CASSLTGTDTQYF; CDR3 DNA: TGTGCCAGCAGCTTAACAGGCACAGATACGCAGTATTTT
J gene: TRBJ1-2; D gene: TRBD1; clone size: -; V gene: TRBV7-9; CDR3 protein: CASERTGGSNYGYTF; CDR3 DNA: TGTGCCAGCGAGAGGACAGGGGGCAGCAACTATGGCTACACCTTC
J gene: TRBJ1-3; D gene: TRBD1; clone size: -; V gene: TRBV2; CDR3 protein: CASSPLETGARSGNTIYF; CDR3 DNA: TGTGCCAGCAGTCCCCTGGAGACAGGGGCCCGCTCTGGAAACACCATATATTTT
J gene: TRBJ1-3; D gene: -; clone size: -; V gene: TRBV9; CDR3 protein: CASSVGADGNTIYF; CDR3 DNA: TGTGCCAGCAGCGTGGGGGCTGATGGAAACACCATATATTTT
J gene: TRBJ2-5; D gene: TRBD2; clone size: -; V gene: TRBV4-1; CDR3 protein: CASSQGLVETQYF; CDR3 DNA: TGCGCCAGCAGCCAGGGACTAGTAGAGACCCAGTACTTC
J gene: TRBJ1-5; D gene: -; clone size: few; V gene: TRBV19; CDR3 protein: CASSTAGGNNQPQHF; CDR3 DNA: TGTGCCAGTAGTACAGCCGGAGGGAACAATCAGCCCCAGCATTTT
J gene: TRBJ2-7; D gene: TRBD2; clone size: -; V gene: TRBV11-1; CDR3 protein: CASSLNSGMGGQYF; CDR3 DNA: TGTGCCAGCAGCTTAAATAGCGGGATGGGTGGGCAGTACTTC
J gene: TRBJ2-7; D gene: TRBD1; clone size: -; V gene: TRBV6-1; CDR3 protein: CASSEGDRGSYEQYF; CDR3 DNA: TGTGCCAGCAGTGAAGGGGACAGGGGGTCGTACGAGCAGTACTTC
J gene: TRBJ2-7; D gene: -; clone size: -; V gene: TRBV19; CDR3 protein: CASKSSYWTATYEQYF; CDR3 DNA: TGTGCCAGCAAATCCTCTTACTGGACAGCTACCTACGAGCAGTACTTC
J gene: TRBJ1-5; D gene: -; clone size: -; V gene: TRBV18; CDR3 protein: CASSPAGSQPQHF; CDR3 DNA: TGTGCCAGCTCACCAGCGGGGAGCCAGCCCCAGCATTTT
J gene: TRBJ2-3; D gene: -; clone size: -; V gene: TRBV7-9; CDR3 protein: CASSIATGRTDTQYF; CDR3 DNA: TGTGCCAGCAGCATTGCTACAGGGAGAACAGATACGCAGTATTTT
J gene: TRBJ1-3; D gene: -; clone size: few; V gene: TRBV9; CDR3 protein: CASTLGRGYGNTIYF; CDR3 DNA: TGTGCCAGCACCCTAGGGAGGGGCTATGGAAACACCATATATTTT
J gene: TRBJ2-2; D gene: -; clone size: -; V gene: TRBV7-9; CDR3 protein: CASSLPVNTGELFF; CDR3 DNA: TGTGCCAGCAGCTTACCAGTGAACACCGGGGAGCTGTTTTTT
J gene: TRBJ1-1; D gene: -; clone size: -; V gene: TRBV9; CDR3 protein: CASSVTRGGTEAFF; CDR3 DNA: TGTGCCAGCAGCGTAACCAGGGGAGGCACTGAAGCTTTCTTT
J gene: TRBJ2-7; D gene: TRBD1; clone size: -; V gene: TRBV27; CDR3 protein: CASRPGTGAYEQYF; CDR3 DNA: TGTGCCAGTCGACCCGGGACAGGGGCCTACGAGCAGTACTTC
J gene: TRBJ2-2; D gene: -; clone size: few; V gene: TRBV4-3; CDR3 protein: CASSLVDSSGGELFF; CDR3 DNA: TGCGCCAGCAGCCTAGTCGACAGTTCGGGCGGGGAGCTGTTTTTT
J gene: TRBJ2-5; D gene: TRBD1; clone size: -; V gene: TRBV7-2; CDR3 protein: CASSSTGIETQYF; CDR3 DNA: TGTGCCAGCAGCTCGACAGGGATAGAGACCCAGTACTTC
J gene: TRBJ1-1; D gene: -; clone size: -; V gene: TRBV2; CDR3 protein: CASSERGWTEAFF; CDR3 DNA: TGTGCCAGCAGTGAGAGGGGCTGGACTGAAGCTTTCTTT
J gene: TRBJ2-1; D gene: -; clone size: once; V gene: TRBV10-3; CDR3 protein: CAAGKSQVGEQFF; CDR3 DNA: TGTGCCGCCGGAAAAAGCCAGGTCGGTGAGCAGTTCTTC
J gene: TRBJ2-3; D gene: -; clone size: -; V gene: TRBV5-1; CDR3 protein: CASSNPGPRTDTQYF; CDR3 DNA: TGCGCCAGCAGCAACCCGGGACCACGCACAGATACGCAGTATTTT
J gene: TRBJ2-7; D gene: -; clone size: -; V gene: TRBV25-1; CDR3 protein: CASSELRGSERTYEQYF; CDR3 DNA: TGTGCCAGCAGTGAATTGCGAGGCTCGGAACGGACCTACGAGCAGTACTTC
J gene: TRBJ2-7; D gene: -; clone size: -; V gene: TRBV29-1; CDR3 protein: CSARKGTYEQYF; CDR3 DNA: TGCAGCGCTCGGAAGGGCACCTACGAGCAGTACTTC
J gene: TRBJ2-7; D gene: TRBD1; clone size: -; V gene: TRBV5-1; CDR3 protein: CASRAGTGGLEQYF; CDR3 DNA: TGCGCCAGCAGGGCCGGGACAGGGGGGCTCGAGCAGTACTTC
J gene: TRBJ2-7; D gene: -; clone size: -; V gene: TRBV15; CDR3 protein: CATSRVGVGYEQYF; CDR3 DNA: TGTGCCACCAGCAGAGTAGGGGTAGGCTACGAGCAGTACTTC
J gene: TRBJ1-2; D gene: TRBD1; clone size: -; V gene: TRBV19; CDR3 protein: CASSTPPTGVRGYGYTF; CDR3 DNA: TGTGCCAGTAGTACCCCCCCGACAGGGGTCCGTGGGTATGGCTACACCTTC
J gene: TRBJ1-1; D gene: -; clone size: -; V gene: TRBV5-1; CDR3 protein: CASGQGMNTEAFF; CDR3 DNA: TGCGCCAGCGGGCAGGGGATGAACACTGAAGCTTTCTTT
J gene: TRBJ1-5; D gene: -; clone size: few; V gene: TRBV5-6; CDR3 protein: CASSIRSNGGQPQHF; CDR3 DNA: TGTGCCAGCAGCATCAGGAGTAACGGGGGACAGCCCCAGCATTTT
J gene: TRBJ1-3; D gene: -; clone size: -; V gene: TRBV11-3; CDR3 protein: CASSPDSSGNTIYF; CDR3 DNA: TGTGCCAGCAGCCCCGACAGCAGCGGAAACACCATATATTTT